This TCR beta chain stems from a study of OX40 agonist ivuxolimab in advanced cancers. Looking at the study overall: Patients received ivuxolimab, an intravenous treatment, every 2 weeks at 0.01 to 10 mg/kg.

This CDR3 region has 14 residues. V was cut by 5 bases and J by 4 bases, with 15 bases left in between. Per germline, CDR1 PRHDT and CDR2 FYEKMQ (reference sequence). Libraries were prepared by immunoSEQ multiplex PCR; TCRdb keeps only in-frame clonotypes and omits some of them. Of about 140,000 clones listed, about nine tenths are singletons. The specimen comprised CD4+ or CD8+ T cells sorted from blood, sampled in a trial of the OX40 agonist ivuxolimab. This receptor was identified in an adult with an advanced solid tumor such as melanoma, head and neck, liver or kidney cancer. The gene calls are TRBV13 and TRBJ2-7; D is unclear. The CDR3 coding sequence is TGTGCCAGCAGCGCTTGGAGTACTTATTACGAGCAGTACTTC. This sequence encodes CASSAWSTYYEQYF.